This record concerns one TCR beta chain sequence. Its antigen is not identified. V shed 2 bases and J 6 bases; nucleotides not matched to a gene: 7. CDR3 size: 15 residues. Germline CDR1 and CDR2: SGHAT and FQNNGV. MiXCR was run by TCRdb on the RT-PCR reads, yielding one entry per CDR3 protein. The sample holds about 5,600 distinct CDR3 sequences, 60% to 80% seen once. The data stem from a study of yellow fever vaccine responses in identical twins. General study points: Twins' T cell vaccine responses reportedly looked partly convergent, partly personalized.

The chain has TRBV11-2 and TRBJ2-1; 7 nucleotides agree with TRBD2. The source was T cells from blood (PBMCs), unsorted or a sorted subset (not recorded which), collected before or after yellow fever vaccination (not recorded which). This receptor was obtained from a woman under 30 who received the yellow fever vaccine. The CDR3 DNA is TGTGCCAGCAGCTTACCCCGGCCGGGGGGCAATGAGCAGTTCTTC. Its protein product is CASSLPRPGGNEQFF.